Below, 22 T cell receptor beta chains from the same sample are listed, as sequenced in a study of blood T cell repertoires in COVID-19. The assay was immunoSEQ multiplex PCR, and TCRdb's table has in-frame clones only and misses some. The repertoire consists of over 250,000 clones, with about 87% occurring once and the leading ten covering more than 8.5%. Material: PBMCs or T cells enriched from blood (not recorded which). Every receptor here comes from a woman aged 18-35 years who had recovered from COVID-19.

This clone was recorded a few times. The chain links TRBV12-3 or TRBV12-4 to TRBJ1-2; D is unclear. V lost 9 bases and J 8 bases, leaving 16 bases between the germline ends. This CDR3 region has 12 residues. CDR3 bases: TGTGCCAGGATACGGGAGGTCGAAGGCTACACCTTC. Residues: CARIREVEGYTF.

The chain joins TRBV28 to TRBJ2-5, with TRBD2 identical over 7 bases. Germline CDR1 and CDR2: MDHEN and SYDVKM. V lost 3 bases to trimming and J lost 5 bases; unmatched junction nucleotides: 6. This CDR3 comprises 14 residues. DNA of the CDR3: TGTGCCAGCAGTTTTAGGGCGGGGGTCGAGACCCAGTACTTC. Protein sequence: CASSFRAGVETQYF.

The V call is TRBV5-1, the J call TRBJ1-4; 8 bases are shared with TRBD1. The CDR3 has 14 residues. Looked up from germline, CDR1 is SGHRS and CDR2 is YFSETQ. Germline trimming cut 4 bases from V and 4 bases from J; bases unmatched to any gene: 3. CDR3 coding DNA: TGCGCCAGCAGCCGGGACAGGAATAATGAAAAACTGTTTTTT. Translation: CASSRDRNNEKLFF.

The chain joins TRBV7-3 to TRBJ2-1; the match to TRBD1 covers 10 bases. The germline gives CDR1 SGHTA, CDR2 FQGTGA. The CDR3 is 12 residues long. The ends lost 8 bases at V and 9 bases at J; junction bases unmatched: 4. CDR3 sequence reads: CASARTGGEQFF. Written as DNA, the CDR3 is TGTGCCAGCGCTAGGACAGGGGGTGAGCAGTTCTTC.

CDR3 residues: CASSIDTRWGAGANVLTF. The CDR3 DNA reads TGTGCCAGTAGTATAGATACTCGGTGGGGCGCTGGGGCCAACGTCCTGACTTTC. The rearrangement links TRBV19 to TRBJ2-6, with a possible D match to TRBD1 (5 bases). The CDR3 totals 18 residues. Trimming took 0 bases from V and 2 from J, leaving 14 bases between them. Germline CDR1 reads LNHDA; CDR2 reads SQIVND (reference sequence). Combining the CDR3 with reference TRBV19 and TRBJ2-6 gives the whole variable domain DGGITQSPKYLFRKEGQNVTLSCEQNLNHDAMYWYRQDPGQGLRLIYYSQIVNDFQKGDIAEGYSVSREKKESFPLTVTSAQKNPTAFYLCASSIDTRWGAGANVLTFGAGSRLTVL.

V and J are TRBV3-1 (or the pseudogene TRBV3-2) and TRBJ2-1, with a weak D call TRBD2 (5 bases). The CDR3 is 13 residues long. From germline, CDR1 is LGHDT and CDR2 YNNKEL (reference sequence). The V end was cut by 0 bases, the J end by 7 bases, with 7 bases between. CDR3 coding DNA: TGTGCCAGCAGCCAAGAGCGGGCTAATGAGCAGTTCTTC. This encodes CASSQERANEQFF.

V and J are TRBV11-2 and TRBJ2-1; 11 bases match TRBD1. CDR1 SGHAT and CDR2 FQNNGV come from the germline V gene. After removal of 6 bases from V and 6 bases from J, the junction contained 10 bases not matched to a gene. The CDR3 contains 16 residues. This CDR3 reads CASSDLDRGPGNEQFF. The CDR3 nucleotides read TGTGCCAGCAGTGACTTGGACAGGGGGCCGGGCAATGAGCAGTTCTTC.

The V and J genes are TRBV2 and TRBJ1-6, with TRBD1 matching 12 bases. With 6 bases clipped from V and 6 bases from J, the junction kept 6 bases outside the gene matches. CDR3 size: 16 residues. The germline V gene encodes CDR1 SNHLY and CDR2 FYNNEI. The CDR3 spells CASSGGTGGRNSPLHF. DNA for the CDR3: TGTGCCAGCAGCGGCGGGACAGGGGGCCGTAATTCACCCCTCCACTTT. Together with reference TRBV2 and TRBJ1-6, the CDR3 gives the full variable domain: EPEVTQTPSHQVTQMGQEVILRCVPISNHLYFYWYRQILGQKVEFLVSFYNNEISEKSEIFDDQFSVERPDGSNFTLKIRSTKLEDSAMYFCASSGGTGGRNSPLHFGNGTRLTVT.

The rearrangement joins TRBV18 to TRBJ2-1; 9 bases match TRBD1. V lost 0 bases, J lost 4 bases, and 4 bases stayed unmatched. This CDR3 is built from 16 residues. Germline CDR1 is KGHSH and CDR2 is LQKENI. The CDR3 nucleotides are TGTGCCAGCTCACCACCACAGGGGGCAGGGTACAATGAGCAGTTCTTC. Translating gives CASSPPQGAGYNEQFF.

The V gene is TRBV4-2, the J gene TRBJ2-3; D is possibly TRBD1 (5 bases). The length of the CDR3 is 15 residues. The V and J ends lost 2 bases and 0 bases respectively, with 9 bases between them. Germline V gene lookup returns CDR1 LGHNA and CDR2 YNFKEQ. This chain's CDR3 is CASSQRQTSTDTQYF. The CDR3 DNA reads TGTGCCAGCAGCCAACGACAGACTAGCACAGATACGCAGTATTTT.

The V and J genes are TRBV28 and TRBJ1-4; TRBD1 agrees at 8 bases. V was pared by 0 bases and J by 8 bases, with 8 bases of the junction left unmatched. Looked up from germline, CDR1 is MDHEN and CDR2 is SYDVKM. CDR3 length: 16 amino acids. This chain's CDR3 is CASSLWQGALGEKLFF. DNA of the CDR3: TGTGCCAGCAGTTTATGGCAGGGGGCCTTGGGCGAAAAACTGTTTTTT.

The chain couples TRBV2 to TRBJ1-2; 7 bases are a match to TRBD1. V trimming: 1 base; J trimming: 1 base; junction bases outside the gene matches: 9. CDR3 length equals 17 residues. Germline V gives CDR1 SNHLY, CDR2 FYNNEI. As DNA, the CDR3 is TGTGCCAGCAGTGAAGGTTTTGGACAGGAGTTTAACTATGGCTACACCTTC. Translation: CASSEGFGQEFNYGYTF.

The genes are TRBV7-9 and TRBJ2-6; D possibly corresponds to TRBD2 (5 bases). The V gene's germline CDR1 is SEHNR and CDR2 FQNEAQ (reference sequence). CDR3 size: 19 residues. Deletions cut 2 bases from V and 0 bases from J, with 17 bases between. Here the CDR3 DNA reads TGTGCCAGCAGCTTATACGCTAGCCCTCCACACTCTGGGGCCAACGTCCTGACTTTC. Residues: CASSLYASPPHSGANVLTF.

The rearrangement links TRBV7-2 to TRBJ1-2; D gene unclear. CDR1 and CDR2 from the germline V gene are SGHTA and FQGNSA. The CDR3 spans 14 residues. Trimming stripped 0 bases from V and 6 bases from J, with 11 bases between. The CDR3 coding sequence is TGTGCCAGCAGCTTAGCTATCACGGAGAATGGCTACACCTTC. It codes for CASSLAITENGYTF.

This chain uses TRBV6-2 or TRBV6-3 with TRBJ1-5; D ambiguous. The ends were cut back, 6 bases at V and 9 bases at J, with 9 bases in the middle. Germline V gene lookup returns CDR1 MNHEY and CDR2 SVGEGT. The CDR3 is 11 amino acids. CDR3 sequence reads: CASSPYGPQHF. As DNA, the CDR3 is TGTGCCAGCAGCCCGTACGGGCCCCAGCATTTT.

This sequence joins TRBV9 and TRBJ2-1, with 11 bases aligning to TRBD2. The CDR3 is 17 residues long. Germline loops: CDR1 SGDLS, CDR2 YYNGEE. J gave up 3 bases and V 0 bases, and 5 bases lay outside the gene matches. The CDR3 DNA reads TGTGCCAGCAGCGTAGATCTGGGGACTAGCGGCTACAATGAGCAGTTCTTC. This codes for CASSVDLGTSGYNEQFF.

This clone is a singleton in its sample. The chain uses TRBV7-9 and TRBJ1-4; possible D gene TRBD1, 5 bases. This CDR3 has 15 residues. V lost 5 bases to trimming and J lost 14 bases, with 24 bases between them. Germline V lookup: CDR1 SEHNR, CDR2 FQNEAQ (reference sequence). Here the CDR3 DNA reads TGTGCCAGCAGCCACGGGACTCCCGCAGATGGAGGTCTGTTTTTT. It encodes CASSHGTPADGGLFF.

This chain joins TRBV15 and TRBJ2-7, with a weak D call TRBD2 (7 bases). The CDR3 runs to 15 residues. Germline V gene lookup returns CDR1 LNHNV and CDR2 YYDKDF (reference sequence). Deletions cut 1 base from V and 0 bases from J, with 10 bases between. The CDR3 spells CATSRGGGASYEQYF. The CDR3 coding sequence is TGTGCCACCAGCAGAGGGGGGGGCGCCTCCTACGAGCAGTACTTC.

This CDR3 reads CASSPLGRGPPYNEKLFF. CDR3 DNA sequence: TGTGCCAGCTCACCACTTGGTAGGGGCCCTCCGTATAATGAAAAACTGTTTTTT. V gene TRBV18 combines with J gene TRBJ1-4; D is possibly TRBD1 (5 bases). Trimming shortened V by 1 base and J by 4 bases, and 19 bases separated the two germline ends. CDR3 length: 18 amino acids. CDR1 is KGHSH and CDR2 is LQKENI in the germline V gene.

This chain connects TRBV4-2 to TRBJ1-5; D may be TRBD1 (6 bases). Trimming took off 0 bases at V and 4 bases at J, with 19 bases between the two ends. The CDR3 runs to 18 residues. Germline V lookup: CDR1 LGHNA, CDR2 YNFKEQ. DNA of the CDR3: TGTGCCAGCAGCCAAGATATCGTAGGGGGGGGATGGAATCAGCCCCAGCATTTT. Translation: CASSQDIVGGGWNQPQHF.

This clone appeared once. The J gene is TRBJ1-1, the V gene TRBV5-6, with 9 bases that match TRBD1. J gave up 1 base and V 4 bases, and 8 bases lay outside the gene matches. Germline V gene data show CDR1 as SGHDT and CDR2 as YYEEEE. The CDR3 extends over 16 amino acids. This chain's CDR3 is CASSVTQGAWNTEAFF. The DNA of the CDR3 is TGTGCCAGCAGCGTTACACAGGGGGCCTGGAACACTGAAGCTTTCTTT. Full variable domain (outside the CDR3, taken from reference TRBV5-6 and TRBJ1-1): DAGVTQSPTHLIKTRGQQVTLRCSPKSGHDTVSWYQQALGQGPQFIFQYYEEEERQRGNFPDRFSGHQFPNYSSELNVNALLLGDSALYLCASSVTQGAWNTEAFFGQGTRLTVV.

V gene TRBV30 combines with J gene TRBJ2-5; TRBD1 aligns across 8 bases. Germline CDR1 reads GTSNPN; CDR2 reads SVGIG (reference sequence). The CDR3 extends over 14 amino acids. Losses at the gene ends were 5 bases for V and 4 bases for J; bases not matched to a gene: 9. The CDR3 DNA follows: TGTGCCTGGGATTTAGGCAGGGGGCGAGAGACCCAGTACTTC. This gives the protein CAWDLGRGRETQYF.